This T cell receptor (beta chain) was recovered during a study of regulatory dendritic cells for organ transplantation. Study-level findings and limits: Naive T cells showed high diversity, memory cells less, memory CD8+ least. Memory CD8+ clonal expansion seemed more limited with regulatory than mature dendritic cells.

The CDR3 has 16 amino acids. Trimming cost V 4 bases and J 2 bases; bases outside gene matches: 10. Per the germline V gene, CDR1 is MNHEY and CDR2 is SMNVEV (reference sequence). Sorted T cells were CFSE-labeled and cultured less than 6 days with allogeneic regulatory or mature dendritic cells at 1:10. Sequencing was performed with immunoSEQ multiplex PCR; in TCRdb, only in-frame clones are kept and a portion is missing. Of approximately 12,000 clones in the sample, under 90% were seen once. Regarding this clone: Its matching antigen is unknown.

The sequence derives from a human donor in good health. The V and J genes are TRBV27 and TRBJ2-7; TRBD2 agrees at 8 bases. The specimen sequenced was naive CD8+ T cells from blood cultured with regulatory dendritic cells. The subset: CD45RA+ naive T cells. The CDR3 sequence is CASSSLGSGGTYEQYF. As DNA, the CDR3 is TGTGCCAGCAGTTCACTCGGGTCGGGAGGGACCTACGAGCAGTACTTC.